This T cell receptor beta chain was retrieved from a study of blood T cell repertoires in COVID-19. Overall study context: Both acute and convalescent COVID-19 samples were obtained from the United States, Italy and Spain.

CDR1 is SGHNT, CDR2 YENEEA, per germline. The CDR3 has 13 residues. The V gene end was trimmed by 1 base and the J gene end by 7 bases; junction bases not matched to a gene: 3. This clone was picked up one time. Profiled with immunoSEQ multiplex PCR; TCRdb holds only in-frame clones, not every one. The table records about 45,000 clones, over 60% of them present only once. This rearrangement joins TRBV11-3 to TRBJ1-1; 7 bases fit TRBD1. The source material was peripheral blood. The source of this sequence is a woman aged 65 to 85 with acute or convalescent COVID-19. CDR3 in DNA: TGTGCCAGCAGCTTAGCGAACAGGGGTGAAGCTTTCTTT. Its protein product is CASSLANRGEAFF.